Presented here are 10 T cell receptor beta chains from one specimen sequenced in a study of Graves' ophthalmopathy and Graves' hyperthyroidism (dated by TCRdb to 2016 to 2019). The instrument was an Illumina HiSeq 2000. For repertoire sequencing, TCR beta CDR3 regions were amplified from RNA transcripts. The first round was an RT-PCR using HTBI primers with the Qiagen OneStep RT-PCR kit, and this first round was followed by a second-round multiplex PCR, then size selection and purification. The public reads were quality trimmed at Q25 with fastp and then assembled into clones with MiXCR by TCRdb, keeping productive beta chains. CDR3 protein sequences are deduplicated, and each keeps its most common genes and DNA. The sample table lists roughly 160,000 distinct CDR3 sequences, about 40% of them with a count of one. The ten largest make up 5.8% of the sample. Specimen: peripheral blood. Receptor source: a woman aged 40 to 49 with Graves' ophthalmopathy. Donor details come from another sample of the same person, matched by shared clones.

This clonotype came up many times. The J gene is TRBJ1-1, the V gene TRBV11-2; D unclear. The length of the CDR3 is 13 residues. With 5 bases removed from V and 1 base from J, the gap between germline ends came to 8 bases. The V gene's germline CDR1 is SGHAT and CDR2 FQNNGV. This CDR3 reads CASSQSRNTEAFF. The CDR3 DNA sequence: TGTGCCAGCAGCCAAAGCAGGAACACTGAAGCTTTCTTT. Drawing the rest from reference TRBV11-2 and TRBJ1-1, the complete variable domain is EAGVAQSPRYKIIEKRQSVAFWCNPISGHATLYWYQQILGQGPKLLIQFQNNGVVDDSQLPKDRFSAERLKGVDSTLKIQPAKLEDSAVYLCASSQSRNTEAFFGQGTRLTVV.

In this sample, this clonotype turned up many times. The chain joins TRBV7-8 to TRBJ2-5; 9 positions match TRBD1. Germline V CDR1 and CDR2: SGHVS, FQNEAQ. With V trimmed by 6 bases and J by 5 bases, 7 bases remained unmatched. The CDR3 totals 14 residues. The CDR3 reads CASRHTGGLETQYF. The DNA of the CDR3 is TGTGCCAGCAGACACACAGGGGGCCTTGAGACCCAGTACTTC.

This clonotype showed up many times. J is TRBJ2-5 and V is TRBV6-1; D remains ambiguous. Trimming took off 9 bases at V and 10 bases at J, with 6 bases between the two ends. Germline CDR1 MNHNS, CDR2 SASEGT. This CDR3 is 8 amino acids long. The CDR3 protein is CASRNQYF. DNA of the CDR3: TGTGCCAGTAGGAACCAGTACTTC.

The V call is TRBV6-1, the J call TRBJ2-7; perhaps TRBD2 as D (5 bases). Trimming stripped 6 bases from V and 1 base from J, with 13 bases between. Germline V gene data show CDR1 as MNHNS and CDR2 as SASEGT. The CDR3 is 14 residues long. The CDR3, as DNA: TGTGCCAGCAGAGGGAATCGGGGATCCTACGAGCAGTACTTC. Its translation is CASRGNRGSYEQYF.

This clonotype appeared many times. This CDR3 reads CASSRRTSGGAPDIQYF. DNA for the CDR3: TGTGCCAGCTCACGTCGGACTAGCGGGGGGGCCCCGGACATTCAGTACTTC. The chain is built from TRBV18 and TRBJ2-4, with 15 bases lining up with TRBD2. Germline values: CDR1 KGHSH, CDR2 LQKENI. The J segment lost 8 bases and the V segment lost 4 bases, leaving 9 bases of the junction unmatched. The CDR3 spans 17 residues.

This clonotype was seen more than once but under ten times. The chain couples TRBV20-1 to TRBJ2-5; 10 bases line up with TRBD1. CDR3 length: 15 amino acids. Germline assignment: CDR1 DFQATT and CDR2 SNEGSKA (reference sequence). Trimming at V came to 5 bases and at J to 5 bases, leaving 11 bases not matched to a gene. CDR3 sequence: CSAAKTDRGSETQYF. Here the CDR3 DNA reads TGCAGTGCTGCCAAGACGGACAGGGGGTCGGAGACCCAGTACTTC.

In its sample, this clonotype was seen many times. V usage is TRBV7-8 and J usage is TRBJ2-2, with unresolved D. The V and J ends lost 1 base and 1 base respectively, with 4 bases between them. The CDR3 loop spans 14 amino acids. In germline, CDR1 is SGHVS, CDR2 FQNEAQ. This chain's CDR3 is CASSLVGNTGELFF. CDR3 in DNA: TGTGCCAGCAGCTTAGTCGGGAACACCGGGGAGCTGTTTTTT.

This clonotype was recorded many times. The genes are TRBV18 and TRBJ1-1, with a possible D match to TRBD1 (6 bases). From germline, CDR1 is KGHSH and CDR2 LQKENI. CDR3 size: 15 residues. Deletions cut 4 bases from V and 0 bases from J, with 12 bases between. Here the CDR3 reads CASSLRDKLNTEAFF. CDR3 nucleotide sequence: TGTGCCAGCTCACTACGGGACAAATTGAACACTGAAGCTTTCTTT.

The CDR3 nucleotides read TGTGCCAGCAGTTTCGGACAGACGACTCAAGAGACCCAGTACTTC. The encoded protein is CASSFGQTTQETQYF. This chain uses TRBV6-5 with TRBJ2-5; the D gene is possibly TRBD1 (6 bases). The V and J ends lost 4 bases and 2 bases respectively, with 14 bases between them. The CDR3 extends over 15 amino acids. Germline lookup yields CDR1 MNHEY and CDR2 SVGAGI.

This clonotype appeared many times. The chain uses TRBV6-2 or TRBV6-3 and TRBJ2-5; 8 bases line up with TRBD2. The CDR3 runs to 17 residues. V was clipped by 4 bases and J by 5 bases; unmatched bases: 15. The germline CDR1 and CDR2 sequences are MNHEY and SVGEGT. The CDR3 sequence: CASSFPSGRPGGETQYF. DNA for the CDR3: TGTGCCAGCAGTTTTCCCTCGGGACGGCCGGGAGGGGAGACCCAGTACTTC.